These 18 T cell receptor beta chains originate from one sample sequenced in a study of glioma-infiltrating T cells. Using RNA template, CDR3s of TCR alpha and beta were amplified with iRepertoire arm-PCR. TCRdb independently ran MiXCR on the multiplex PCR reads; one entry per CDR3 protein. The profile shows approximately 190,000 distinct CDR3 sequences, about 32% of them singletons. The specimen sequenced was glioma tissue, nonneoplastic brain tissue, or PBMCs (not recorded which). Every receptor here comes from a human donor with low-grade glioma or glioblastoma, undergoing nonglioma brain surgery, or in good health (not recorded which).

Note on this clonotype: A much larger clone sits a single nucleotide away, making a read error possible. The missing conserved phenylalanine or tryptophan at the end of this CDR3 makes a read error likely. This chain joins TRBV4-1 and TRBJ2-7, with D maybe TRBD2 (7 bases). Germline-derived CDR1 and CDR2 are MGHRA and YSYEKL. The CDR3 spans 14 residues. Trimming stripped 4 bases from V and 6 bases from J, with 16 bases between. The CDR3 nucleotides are TGCGCCAGCAGCCTCTACCGGGGGGCGCCCGAGCAGTACTTA. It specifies CASSLYRGAPEQYL.

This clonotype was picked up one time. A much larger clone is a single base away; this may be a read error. This CDR3 is CASSQPGLAGPYNEQFF. DNA of the CDR3: TGTGCCAGCAGTCAACCGGGACTAGCAGGGCCCTACAATGAGCAGTTCTTC. This sequence joins TRBV7-3 and TRBJ2-1; the match to TRBD2 covers 9 bases. V gave up 6 bases and J gave up 2 bases; unmatched junction bases: 11. CDR1 and CDR2 from the germline V gene are SGHTA and FQGTGA. This CDR3 is built from 17 residues.

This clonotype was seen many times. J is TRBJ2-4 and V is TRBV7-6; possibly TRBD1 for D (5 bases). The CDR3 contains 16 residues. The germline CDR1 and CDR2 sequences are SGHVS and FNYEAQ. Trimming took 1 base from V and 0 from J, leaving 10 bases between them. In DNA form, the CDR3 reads TGTGCCAGCAGCTTAGGTACAGGAGTAGCCAAAAACATTCAGTACTTC. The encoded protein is CASSLGTGVAKNIQYF.

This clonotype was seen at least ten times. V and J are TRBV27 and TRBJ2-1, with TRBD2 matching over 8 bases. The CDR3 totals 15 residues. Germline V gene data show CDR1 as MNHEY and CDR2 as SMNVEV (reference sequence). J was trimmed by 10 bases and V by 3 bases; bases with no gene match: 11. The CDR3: CASSFELAARGEQFF. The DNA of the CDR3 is TGTGCCAGCAGTTTTGAACTAGCGGCGAGGGGCGAGCAGTTCTTC.

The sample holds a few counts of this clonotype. The DNA for the CDR3 is TGTGCCAGCAGCTTGCCATCCGGCGGGCTAGCGAAAGAGACCCAGTACTTC. Protein product: CASSLPSGGLAKETQYF. The rearrangement joins TRBV7-8 to TRBJ2-5, with TRBD2 as a possible D gene (6 bases). Germline V gene sequence: CDR1 SGHVS, CDR2 FQNEAQ. Between the trimmed V and J ends, which lost 3 bases and 3 bases, there was a span of 20 bases. The CDR3 consists of 17 residues.

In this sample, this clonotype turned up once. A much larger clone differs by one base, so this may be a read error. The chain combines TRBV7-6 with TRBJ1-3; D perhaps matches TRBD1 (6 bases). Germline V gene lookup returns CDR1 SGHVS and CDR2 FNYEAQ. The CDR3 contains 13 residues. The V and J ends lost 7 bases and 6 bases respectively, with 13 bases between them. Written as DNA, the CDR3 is TGTGCCAGCAACACGGGGGGCTTAAACACCATATATTTT. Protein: CASNTGGLNTIYF.

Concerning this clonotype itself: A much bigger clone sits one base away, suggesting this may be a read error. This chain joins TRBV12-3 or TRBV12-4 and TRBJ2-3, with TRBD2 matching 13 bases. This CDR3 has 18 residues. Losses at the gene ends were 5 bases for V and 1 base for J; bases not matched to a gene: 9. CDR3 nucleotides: TGTGCCAGCAGTCCCAACACTAGCGGGAGGGCCCGCACAGATACGCAGTATTTT. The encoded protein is CASSPNTSGRARTDTQYF.

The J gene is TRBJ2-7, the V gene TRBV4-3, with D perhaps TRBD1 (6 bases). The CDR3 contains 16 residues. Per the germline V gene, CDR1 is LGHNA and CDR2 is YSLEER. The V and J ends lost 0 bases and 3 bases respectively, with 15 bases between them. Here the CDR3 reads CASSQDLGTPLYEQYF. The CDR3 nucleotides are TGCGCCAGCAGCCAAGATTTGGGGACACCCCTCTACGAGCAGTACTTC.

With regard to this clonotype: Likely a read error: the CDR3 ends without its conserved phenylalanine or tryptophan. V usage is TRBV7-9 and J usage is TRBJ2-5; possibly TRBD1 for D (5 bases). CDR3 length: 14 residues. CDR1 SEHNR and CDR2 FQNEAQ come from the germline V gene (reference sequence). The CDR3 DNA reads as TGCGCCAGCAGCTTATCGACAGCCCAAGAGACCCAGTACTCC. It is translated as CASSLSTAQETQYS.

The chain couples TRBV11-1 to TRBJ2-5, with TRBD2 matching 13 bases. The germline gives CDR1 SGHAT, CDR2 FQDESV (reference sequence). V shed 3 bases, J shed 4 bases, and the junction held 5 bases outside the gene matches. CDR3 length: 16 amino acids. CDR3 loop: CASSFGLAGVAETQYF. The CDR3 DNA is TGTGCCAGCAGCTTCGGACTAGCGGGAGTCGCAGAGACCCAGTACTTC.

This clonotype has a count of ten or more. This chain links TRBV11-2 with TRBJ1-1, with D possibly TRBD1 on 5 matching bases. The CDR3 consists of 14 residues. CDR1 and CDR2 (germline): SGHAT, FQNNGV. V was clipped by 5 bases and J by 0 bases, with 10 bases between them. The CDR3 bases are TGTGCCAGCAGCGTACAGGCTTTGAACACTGAAGCTTTCTTT. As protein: CASSVQALNTEAFF.

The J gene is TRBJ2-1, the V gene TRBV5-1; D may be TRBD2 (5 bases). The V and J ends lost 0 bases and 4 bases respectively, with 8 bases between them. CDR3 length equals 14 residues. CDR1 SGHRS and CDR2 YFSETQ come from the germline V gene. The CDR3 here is CASSLGESYNEQFF. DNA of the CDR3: TGCGCCAGCAGCTTGGGGGAGAGTTACAATGAGCAGTTCTTC.

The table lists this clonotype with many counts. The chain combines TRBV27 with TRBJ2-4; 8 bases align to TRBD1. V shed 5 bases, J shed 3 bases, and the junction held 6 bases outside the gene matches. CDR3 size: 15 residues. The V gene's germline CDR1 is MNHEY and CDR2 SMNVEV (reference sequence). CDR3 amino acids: CASSPDRGGKNIQYF. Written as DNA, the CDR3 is TGTGCCAGCAGTCCCGACAGGGGAGGCAAAAACATTCAGTACTTC.

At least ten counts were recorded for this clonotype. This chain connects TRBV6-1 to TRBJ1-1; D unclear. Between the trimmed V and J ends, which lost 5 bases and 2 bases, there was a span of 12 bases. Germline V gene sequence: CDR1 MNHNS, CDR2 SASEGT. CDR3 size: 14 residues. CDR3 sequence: CASSPRRVNTEAFF. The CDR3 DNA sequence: TGTGCCAGCAGTCCCCGACGGGTAAACACTGAAGCTTTCTTT.

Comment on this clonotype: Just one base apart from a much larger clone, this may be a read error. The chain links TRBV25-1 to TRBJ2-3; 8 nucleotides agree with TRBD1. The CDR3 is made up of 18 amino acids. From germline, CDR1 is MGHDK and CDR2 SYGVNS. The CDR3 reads CASSEPDREYVVTDTQCF. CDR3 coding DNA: TGTGCCAGCAGTGAACCGGACAGGGAGTATGTGGTAACAGATACGCAGTGTTTT.

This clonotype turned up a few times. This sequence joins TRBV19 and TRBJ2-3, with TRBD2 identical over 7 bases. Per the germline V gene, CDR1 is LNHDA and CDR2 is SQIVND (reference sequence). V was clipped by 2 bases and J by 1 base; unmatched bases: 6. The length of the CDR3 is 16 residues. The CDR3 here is CASSILRLARTDTQYF. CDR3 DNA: TGTGCCAGTAGTATACTCCGACTAGCCCGCACAGATACGCAGTATTTT.

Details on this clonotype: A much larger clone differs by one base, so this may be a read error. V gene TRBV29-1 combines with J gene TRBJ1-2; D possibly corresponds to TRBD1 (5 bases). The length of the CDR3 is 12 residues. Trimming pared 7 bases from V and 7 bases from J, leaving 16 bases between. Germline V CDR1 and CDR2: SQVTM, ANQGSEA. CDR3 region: CSARQRSGGYTF. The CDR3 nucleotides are TGCAGCGCCAGACAGAGATCAGGTGGCTACACCTTC.

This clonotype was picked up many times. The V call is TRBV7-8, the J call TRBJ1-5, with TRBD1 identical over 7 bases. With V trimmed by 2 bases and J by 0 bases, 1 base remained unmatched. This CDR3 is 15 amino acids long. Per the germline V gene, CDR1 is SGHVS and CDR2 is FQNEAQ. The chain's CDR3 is CASSLQGGSNQPQHF. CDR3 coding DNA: TGTGCCAGCAGCTTACAGGGGGGTAGCAATCAGCCCCAGCATTTT.